Below, 4 T cell receptor beta chains from the same sample are listed, as sequenced in a study of T-cell memory formation after mild COVID-19 (dated by TCRdb to the early 2020s). The protocol used for the library was 5' RACE. TCRdb names Illumina NovaSeq 6000 as the instrument used. TCRdb applied fastp at Q25 and MiXCR to the public reads, then kept only in-frame beta chains. Rows with a matching CDR3 protein are joined into one entry that keeps the most common DNA and genes. Across this sample there are about 340,000 distinct CDR3 sequences, with under 15% seen only once. The ten top clones hold 20% to 25% of the sample. The material sequenced was PBMCs or a T cell subset sorted from them (not recorded which). All receptors come from a man aged 18 to 29 who had mild COVID-19 (a few samples of this study predate the infection). The sample titles of this study are shuffled in the database, so cell type and time point are left out; the donor was told from shared clones.

This chain joins TRBV6-5 and TRBJ2-3; 11 bases agree with TRBD2. The CDR3 totals 17 residues. CDR1 is MNHEY, CDR2 SVGAGI, per germline. V trimming: 0 bases; J trimming: 3 bases; junction bases outside the gene matches: 5. The CDR3 DNA reads as TGTGCCAGCAGTTACTCGATGGTAGCGGGGGGGACAGATACGCAGTATTTT. It translates to CASSYSMVAGGTDTQYF.

The chain couples TRBV6-2 or TRBV6-3 to TRBJ2-2, with 9 bases lining up with TRBD1. Germline loops: CDR1 MNHEY, CDR2 SVGEGT. The CDR3 sequence is 16 residues long. J was trimmed by 5 bases and V by 4 bases; bases with no gene match: 8. As DNA, the CDR3 is TGTGCCAGCAGTTCCCAACAGGGGGCGTGGACCGGGGAGCTGTTTTTT. Translating gives CASSSQQGAWTGELFF.

This clonotype was picked up a small number of times. The CDR3 reads CSVESLAGGQADTQYF. The CDR3 coding sequence is TGCAGCGTTGAATCCCTAGCGGGGGGGCAGGCAGATACGCAGTATTTT. The chain recombines TRBV29-1 with TRBJ2-3; 12 bases map to TRBD2. Germline V gives CDR1 SQVTM, CDR2 ANQGSEA. CDR3 length equals 16 residues. V was pared by 2 bases and J by 4 bases, with 7 bases of the junction left unmatched.

This chain links TRBV24-1 with TRBJ2-1, with 9 bases aligning to TRBD2. V lost 4 bases, J lost 2 bases, and 8 bases stayed unmatched. CDR1 and CDR2 (germline): KGHDR, SFDVKD. The CDR3 runs to 17 residues. The CDR3 DNA is TGTGCCACCAGTGACCCTCCCCTAGCGGGGACCTACAATGAGCAGTTCTTC. This gives the protein CATSDPPLAGTYNEQFF.